This T cell receptor (beta chain) stems from a study of shared clonotypes between healthy human individuals. CDR3 length: 12 amino acids. Germline lookup yields CDR1 SQVTM and CDR2 ANQGSEA. Trimming took off 7 bases at V and 8 bases at J, with 14 bases between the two ends. Study-wide results and limits: When compared with the clonotypes that were shared by all four sorted-subset donors, the non-shared clonotypes turned out to have lower generation probabilities.

Genomic DNA per cell subset filled all wells of several immunoSEQ plates. Clones were sequenced by immunoSEQ multiplex PCR, and TCRdb holds only the in-frame ones, with some missing. The table includes about 680,000 clones, 74% detected once. With respect to this clone: Its antigen is currently unknown.

Sequencing was performed on memory CD4+ T cells sorted from blood. Subset in this sample: CD45RA-negative fraction. This TCR derives from a woman in her 30s in good health. The chain couples TRBV29-1 to TRBJ1-4, with D possibly matching TRBD1 (6 bases). CDR3 sequence reads: CSAIKGGEKLFF. CDR3 DNA: TGCAGCGCAATCAAAGGGGGAGAAAAACTGTTTTTT.